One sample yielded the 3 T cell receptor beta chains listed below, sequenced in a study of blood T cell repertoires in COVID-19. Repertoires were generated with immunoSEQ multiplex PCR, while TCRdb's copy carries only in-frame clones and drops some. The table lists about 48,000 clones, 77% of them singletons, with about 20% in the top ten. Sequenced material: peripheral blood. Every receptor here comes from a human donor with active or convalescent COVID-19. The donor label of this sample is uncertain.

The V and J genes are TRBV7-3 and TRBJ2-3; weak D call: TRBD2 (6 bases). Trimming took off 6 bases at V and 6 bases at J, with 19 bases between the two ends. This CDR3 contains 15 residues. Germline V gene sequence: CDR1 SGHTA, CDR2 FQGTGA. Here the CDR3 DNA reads TGTGCCAGCAGTAAAAAAAGGACTACTCGGGATACGCAGTATTTT. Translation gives CASSKKRTTRDTQYF.

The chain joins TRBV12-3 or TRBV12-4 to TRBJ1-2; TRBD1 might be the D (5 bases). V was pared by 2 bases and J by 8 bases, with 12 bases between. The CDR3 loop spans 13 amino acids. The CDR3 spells CASSLLQGRGYTF. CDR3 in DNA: TGTGCCAGCAGTTTACTGCAGGGAAGGGGCTACACCTTC.

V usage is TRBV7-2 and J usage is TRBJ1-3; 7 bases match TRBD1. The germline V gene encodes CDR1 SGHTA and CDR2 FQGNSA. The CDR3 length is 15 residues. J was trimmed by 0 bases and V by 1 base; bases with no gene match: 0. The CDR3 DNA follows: TGTGCCAGCAGCTTAGACAGGGGCTCTGGAAACACCATATATTTT. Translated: CASSLDRGSGNTIYF.